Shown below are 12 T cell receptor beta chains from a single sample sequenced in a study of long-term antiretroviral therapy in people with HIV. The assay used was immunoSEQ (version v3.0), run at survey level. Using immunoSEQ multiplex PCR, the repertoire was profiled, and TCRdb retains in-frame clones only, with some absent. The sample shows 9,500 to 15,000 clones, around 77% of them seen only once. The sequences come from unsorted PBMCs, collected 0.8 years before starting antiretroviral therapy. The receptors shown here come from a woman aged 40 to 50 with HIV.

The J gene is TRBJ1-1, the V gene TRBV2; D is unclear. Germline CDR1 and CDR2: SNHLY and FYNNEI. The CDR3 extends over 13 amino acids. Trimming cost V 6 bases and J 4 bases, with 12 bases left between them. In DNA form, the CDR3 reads TGTGCCAGCAGAGACACCTCCTTCACTGAAGCTTTCTTT. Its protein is CASRDTSFTEAFF.

In DNA form, the CDR3 reads TGTGCCAGCAGTCTACAGGGGAACACTGAAGCTTTCTTT. Protein product: CASSLQGNTEAFF. J is TRBJ1-1 and V is TRBV6-5; D possibly corresponds to TRBD1 (6 bases). Germline V gene sequence: CDR1 MNHEY, CDR2 SVGAGI. The CDR3 extends over 13 amino acids. Deletions cut 5 bases from V and 1 base from J, with 8 bases between.

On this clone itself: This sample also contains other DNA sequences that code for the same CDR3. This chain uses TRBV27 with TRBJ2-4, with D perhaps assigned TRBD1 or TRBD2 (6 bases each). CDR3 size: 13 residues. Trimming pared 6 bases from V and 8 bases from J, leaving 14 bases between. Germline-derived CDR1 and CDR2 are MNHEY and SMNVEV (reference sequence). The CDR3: CASRTGAVDIQYF. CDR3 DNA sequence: TGTGCCAGCAGAACGGGGGCCGTCGACATTCAGTACTTC.

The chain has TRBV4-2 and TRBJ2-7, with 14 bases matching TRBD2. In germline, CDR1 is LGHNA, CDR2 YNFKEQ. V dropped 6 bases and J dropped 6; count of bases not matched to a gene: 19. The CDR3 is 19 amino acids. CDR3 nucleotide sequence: TGTGCCAGCAGTGGGACTAGCGGGAGTCAGGGAGTGACCTCTCGCGAGCAGTACTTC. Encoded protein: CASSGTSGSQGVTSREQYF.

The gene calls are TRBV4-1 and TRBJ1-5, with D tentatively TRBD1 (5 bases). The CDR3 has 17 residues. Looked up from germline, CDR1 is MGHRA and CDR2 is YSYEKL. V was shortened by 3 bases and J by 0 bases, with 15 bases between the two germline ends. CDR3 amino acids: CASSHPGLTDSNQPQHF. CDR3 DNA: TGCGCCAGCAGCCACCCTGGGTTGACAGATAGCAATCAGCCCCAGCATTTT.

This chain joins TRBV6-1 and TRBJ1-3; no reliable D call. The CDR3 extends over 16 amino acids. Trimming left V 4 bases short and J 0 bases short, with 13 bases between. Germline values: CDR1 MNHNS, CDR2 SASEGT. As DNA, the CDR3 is TGTGCCAGCAGTGCTGACACCTCAGGCTCTGGAAACACCATATATTTT. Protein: CASSADTSGSGNTIYF.

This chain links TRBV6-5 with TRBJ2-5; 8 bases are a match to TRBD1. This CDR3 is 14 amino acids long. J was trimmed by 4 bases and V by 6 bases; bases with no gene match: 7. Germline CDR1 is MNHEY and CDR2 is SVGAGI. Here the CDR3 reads CASRYQGAGETQYF. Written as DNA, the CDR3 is TGTGCCAGCAGATACCAGGGGGCCGGAGAGACCCAGTACTTC.

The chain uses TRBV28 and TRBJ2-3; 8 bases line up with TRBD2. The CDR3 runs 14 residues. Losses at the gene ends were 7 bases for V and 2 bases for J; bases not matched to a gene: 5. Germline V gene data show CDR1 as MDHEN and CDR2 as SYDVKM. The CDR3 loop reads CASNLSGDTDTQYF. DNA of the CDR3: TGTGCCAGCAACCTTAGCGGGGACACAGATACGCAGTATTTT.

The CDR3 spells CASGPGDISYEQYF. For the CDR3, the DNA is TGTGCCAGTGGCCCGGGGGACATCAGCTACGAGCAGTACTTC. The gene calls are TRBV9 and TRBJ2-7; the D call may be TRBD1 or TRBD2 (6 bases each). This CDR3 region has 14 residues. In germline, CDR1 is SGDLS, CDR2 YYNGEE. Between the trimmed V and J ends, which lost 8 bases and 3 bases, there was a span of 18 bases.

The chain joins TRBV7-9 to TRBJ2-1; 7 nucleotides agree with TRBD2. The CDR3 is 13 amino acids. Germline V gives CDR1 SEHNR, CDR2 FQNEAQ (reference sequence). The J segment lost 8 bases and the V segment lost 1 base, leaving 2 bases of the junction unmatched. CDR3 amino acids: CASSLVSGDEQFF. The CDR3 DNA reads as TGTGCCAGCAGCTTAGTAAGCGGGGATGAGCAGTTCTTC.

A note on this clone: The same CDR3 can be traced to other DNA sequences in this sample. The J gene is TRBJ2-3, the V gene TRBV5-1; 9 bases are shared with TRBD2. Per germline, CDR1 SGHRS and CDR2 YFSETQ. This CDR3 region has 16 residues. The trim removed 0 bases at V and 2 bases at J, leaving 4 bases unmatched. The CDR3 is CASSLELAGPTDTQYF. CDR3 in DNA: TGCGCCAGCAGCTTGGAGCTAGCGGGACCCACAGATACGCAGTATTTT. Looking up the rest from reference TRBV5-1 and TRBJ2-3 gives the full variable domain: KAGVTQTPRYLIKTRGQQVTLSCSPISGHRSVSWYQQTPGQGLQFLFEYFSETQRNKGNFPGRFSGRQFSNSRSEMNVSTLELGDSALYLCASSLELAGPTDTQYFGPGTRLTVL.

The CDR3 is CASSSQQGTYEQYF. DNA for the CDR3: TGTGCCAGCAGTTCCCAACAGGGGACCTACGAGCAGTACTTC. The chain is built from TRBV6-5 and TRBJ2-7, with 7 bases lining up with TRBD1. Germline V lookup: CDR1 MNHEY, CDR2 SVGAGI. The CDR3 length is 14 residues. V lost 4 bases and J lost 2; bases outside the gene matches: 5.